Each of the 27 T cell receptor beta chains below was sequenced from the same sample in a study of CD8 T cells in ankylosing spondylitis. TCRdb called the 5' RACE reads again in MiXCR, with one record for every CDR3 protein. Found here are around 160,000 distinct CDR3 sequences, 11% of them singletons; the top ten hold roughly 29%. Sample: blood, either unsorted or a sorted T cell fraction (not recorded which). These receptors were obtained from a male donor with ankylosing spondylitis or in good health (not recorded which).

This clonotype was observed a few times. This chain joins TRBV2 and TRBJ1-1; maybe TRBD1 (5 bases). V lost 11 bases and J lost 5, with 27 bases in between. The germline V gene has CDR1 SNHLY and CDR2 FYNNEI. The CDR3 is 16 residues long. The DNA of the CDR3 is TGTGCCGAGACCGGCGGCAGGGTGAGGATAAAGACTGAAGCTTTCTTT. Its translation is CAETGGRVRIKTEAFF.

This clonotype was seen repeatedly, ten times or more. This sequence joins TRBV6-5 and TRBJ2-2, with 9 bases matching TRBD1. The ends lost 8 bases at V and 5 bases at J; junction bases unmatched: 12. The CDR3 loop spans 16 amino acids. Germline CDR1 reads MNHEY; CDR2 reads SVGAGI. The CDR3 DNA reads TGTGCCAGCGTTCGTAGGACAGGGGCGACTACCGGGGAGCTGTTTTTT. Translated, it gives CASVRRTGATTGELFF.

The sample holds a few counts of this clonotype. The J gene is TRBJ2-1, the V gene TRBV7-2; 8 nucleotides line up with TRBD2. This CDR3 is built from 14 residues. The germline V gene encodes CDR1 SGHTA and CDR2 FQGNSA. V shed 7 bases and J 7 bases; nucleotides not matched to a gene: 9. In DNA form, the CDR3 reads TGTGCCAGCAAGGGACTAGGTGTCGGAAATGAGCAGTTCTTC. This encodes CASKGLGVGNEQFF. Drawing the rest from reference TRBV7-2 and TRBJ2-1, the complete variable domain is GAGVSQSPSNKVTEKGKDVELRCDPISGHTALYWYRQSLGQGLEFLIYFQGNSAPDKSGLPSDRFSAERTGGSVSTLTIQRTQQEDSAVYLCASKGLGVGNEQFFGPGTRLTVL.

This clonotype was seen ten or more times. This CDR3 reads CSARATGGNGYTF. CDR3 in DNA: TGCAGTGCTAGAGCCACTGGAGGGAATGGCTACACCTTC. The chain has TRBV20-1 and TRBJ1-2, with unresolved D. This CDR3 comprises 13 residues. The germline CDR1 and CDR2 sequences are DFQATT and SNEGSKA (reference sequence). Trimming removed 1 base at V and 6 bases at J, with 12 bases between.

The chain combines TRBV6-1 with TRBJ2-1; 10 nucleotides match TRBD2. The V segment lost 10 bases and the J segment 0 bases; nucleotides outside the gene matches: 3. The CDR3 totals 14 residues. Germline values: CDR1 MNHNS, CDR2 SASEGT. CDR3 DNA sequence: TGTGCCACACTAGCGGGGTTCTCCTACAATGAGCAGTTCTTC. This sequence encodes CATLAGFSYNEQFF.

The chain uses TRBV28 and TRBJ1-2, with TRBD1 identical over 10 bases. Germline CDR1 is MDHEN and CDR2 is SYDVKM. V trimming: 5 bases; J trimming: 6 bases; junction bases outside the gene matches: 6. This CDR3 is 14 amino acids long. The CDR3 reads CASSHRQGANGYTF. The CDR3 nucleotides are TGTGCCAGCAGTCATCGACAGGGGGCAAATGGCTACACCTTC.

V and J are TRBV7-6 and TRBJ2-2; TRBD1 matches at 9 bases. V lost 5 bases, J lost 3 bases, and 4 bases stayed unmatched. The CDR3 sequence is 15 residues long. The germline gives CDR1 SGHVS, CDR2 FNYEAQ. CDR3 protein: CASSLRTGDTGELFF. As DNA, the CDR3 is TGTGCCAGCAGCCTTCGGACAGGGGACACCGGGGAGCTGTTTTTT.

This clonotype turned up a few times. V gene TRBV10-3 combines with J gene TRBJ2-7, with 7 bases identical to TRBD1. The J segment lost 3 bases and the V segment lost 9 bases, leaving 8 bases of the junction unmatched. The CDR3 length is 13 residues. Germline values: CDR1 ENHRY, CDR2 SYGVKD. Written as DNA, the CDR3 is TGTGCCATTCGGACAGGTTCTTTCTACGAGCAGTACTTC. Amino acid sequence: CAIRTGSFYEQYF.

The J gene is TRBJ1-5, the V gene TRBV5-6; D not resolved. V lost 3 bases to trimming and J lost 0 bases, with 4 bases between them. The CDR3 has 13 residues. Germline CDR1 is SGHDT and CDR2 is YYEEEE. CDR3 sequence: CASSSSSNQPQHF. The CDR3 coding sequence is TGTGCCAGCAGCTCTTCTAGCAATCAGCCCCAGCATTTT.

This clonotype was seen many times. The chain is built from TRBV5-1 and TRBJ1-5, with D possibly being TRBD1 (6 bases). This CDR3 comprises 15 residues. V dropped 0 bases and J dropped 5 bases, with 12 bases sitting between them. The germline V gene has CDR1 SGHRS and CDR2 YFSETQ. The CDR3 region has the DNA TGCGCCAGCAGCTTGGAAGGGGGTCGGGATCAGCCCCAGCATTTT. Translating gives CASSLEGGRDQPQHF.

With respect to this clonotype: One end of the junction does not line up with germline, which may come from a read error. V and J are TRBV7-9 and TRBJ1-2, with no clear D. CDR1 and CDR2 (germline): SEHNR, FQNEAQ (reference sequence). The CDR3 has 12 residues. CDR3 bases: TGTGCCAGCAGCTTAAATATCTATGGCCACACCTTC. It codes for CASSLNIYGHTF.

This clonotype was recorded many times. The gene calls are TRBV10-3 and TRBJ2-5, with TRBD2 matching over 9 bases. J gave up 2 bases and V 8 bases, and 9 bases lay outside the gene matches. The germline V gene has CDR1 ENHRY and CDR2 SYGVKD. The CDR3 is 15 residues long. CDR3 protein: CAIRHGGGEQETQYF. CDR3 nucleotide sequence: TGTGCCATCCGGCACGGCGGGGGGGAGCAAGAGACCCAGTACTTC.

This clonotype was observed a few times. The chain carries TRBV7-6 and TRBJ2-1; 9 bases fit TRBD2. Unmatched junction bases numbered 13, after V lost 1 base and J lost 0 bases. The germline gives CDR1 SGHVS, CDR2 FNYEAQ. This CDR3 region has 20 residues. CDR3 protein: CASSLVVWLAGSVSYNEQFF. In DNA, the CDR3 is TGTGCCAGCAGCTTAGTAGTATGGCTAGCGGGGTCAGTCTCCTACAATGAGCAGTTCTTC.

This clonotype showed up just once. This sequence joins TRBV6-5 and TRBJ1-1; D not resolved. Germline V gene lookup returns CDR1 MNHEY and CDR2 SVGAGI. The CDR3 has 12 amino acids. V was cut by 3 bases and J by 5 bases, with 7 bases left in between. CDR3 in DNA: TGTGCCAGCAGTTATGATAGGACTGAAGCTTTCTTT. Translation: CASSYDRTEAFF.

This clonotype came up a few times. The rearrangement joins TRBV7-6 to TRBJ1-2, with a possible D match to TRBD1 (5 bases). CDR1 SGHVS and CDR2 FNYEAQ come from the germline V gene. The ends were cut back, 1 base at V and 7 bases at J, with 13 bases in the middle. The CDR3 is made up of 14 amino acids. CDR3 bases: TGTGCCAGCAGCTTAGGGGACCAGGGCTTTGGCTACACCTTC. Protein: CASSLGDQGFGYTF. Complete variable domain (other parts from reference TRBV7-6 and TRBJ1-2): GAGVSQSPRYKVTKRGQDVALRCDPISGHVSLYWYRQALGQGPEFLTYFNYEAQQDKSGLPNDRFSAERPEGSISTLTIQRTEQRDSAMYRCASSLGDQGFGYTFGSGTRLTVV.

This clonotype was found many times. The V and J genes are TRBV10-3 and TRBJ2-3; 13 bases agree with TRBD2. J gave up 2 bases and V 9 bases, and 5 bases lay outside the gene matches. The length of the CDR3 is 15 residues. Germline loops: CDR1 ENHRY, CDR2 SYGVKD. This CDR3 is CAIGTSGVNTDTQYF. For the CDR3, the DNA is TGTGCCATTGGGACTAGCGGGGTCAACACAGATACGCAGTATTTT.

This clonotype showed up just a few times. The chain has TRBV5-4 and TRBJ1-6; TRBD1 matches at 7 bases. Per the germline V gene, CDR1 is SGHNT and CDR2 is YYREEE (reference sequence). After removal of 5 bases from V and 8 bases from J, the junction contained 13 bases not matched to a gene. The CDR3 is made up of 16 amino acids. CDR3 in DNA: TGTGCCAGCAGAACCACCAGGGGGGCAGTGGATTCACCCCTCCACTTT. As protein: CASRTTRGAVDSPLHF.

This clonotype was counted many times. CDR3 region: CSASLGQGASGYTF. The CDR3 nucleotides read TGCAGTGCTAGCTTAGGACAGGGGGCGAGTGGCTACACCTTC. The chain links TRBV20-1 to TRBJ1-2; 11 bases match TRBD1. This CDR3 is 14 amino acids long. The germline CDR1 and CDR2 sequences are DFQATT and SNEGSKA (reference sequence). With V trimmed by 3 bases and J by 7 bases, 7 bases remained unmatched.

The table lists this clonotype with many counts. The chain combines TRBV6-1 with TRBJ2-3; no reliable D call. Trimming left V 6 bases short and J 6 bases short, with 13 bases between. The CDR3 spans 13 residues. Germline V gene sequence: CDR1 MNHNS, CDR2 SASEGT. This CDR3 is CASSPDLIDTQYF. For the CDR3, the DNA is TGTGCCAGCAGCCCCGACTTAATCGATACGCAGTATTTT.

This clonotype was counted many times. The chain has TRBV12-3 or TRBV12-4 and TRBJ2-7, with a possible D match to TRBD2 (6 bases). V lost 5 bases, J lost 1 base, and 9 bases lay in between. The CDR3 totals 13 residues. CDR3 nucleotides: TGTGCCAGCAGTCAGGGACTTTCCTACGAGCAGTACTTC. Translation: CASSQGLSYEQYF.

This clonotype occurred a few times. This rearrangement joins TRBV7-2 to TRBJ1-4; possibly TRBD1 for D (6 bases). Germline assignment: CDR1 SGHTA and CDR2 FQGNSA. CDR3 size: 15 residues. The V end was cut by 5 bases, the J end by 6 bases, with 16 bases between. The chain's CDR3 is CASSKDSGADEKLFF. CDR3 DNA: TGTGCCAGCAGCAAGGACAGTGGGGCGGATGAAAAACTGTTTTTT.

This clonotype was seen repeatedly, ten times or more. V is TRBV5-1 and J is TRBJ1-2; D ambiguous. V lost 0 bases to trimming and J lost 1 base, with 7 bases between them. The V gene's germline CDR1 is SGHRS and CDR2 YFSETQ. The CDR3 is 14 amino acids. Here the CDR3 DNA reads TGCGCCAGCAGCTTGGGTCAGAATAACTATGGCTACACCTTC. It codes for CASSLGQNNYGYTF. The variable domain in full, completed from reference TRBV5-1 and TRBJ1-2, reads KAGVTQTPRYLIKTRGQQVTLSCSPISGHRSVSWYQQTPGQGLQFLFEYFSETQRNKGNFPGRFSGRQFSNSRSEMNVSTLELGDSALYLCASSLGQNNYGYTFGSGTRLTVV.

This clonotype was detected many times. The chain carries TRBV29-1 and TRBJ1-1; the match to TRBD1 covers 7 bases. The V segment lost 1 base and the J segment 1 base; nucleotides outside the gene matches: 3. Germline V gene sequence: CDR1 SQVTM, CDR2 ANQGSEA. The CDR3 spans 14 residues. Here the CDR3 reads CSVEVGTANTEAFF. The CDR3 DNA reads TGCAGCGTTGAAGTGGGGACAGCGAACACTGAAGCTTTCTTT.

The chain combines TRBV20-1 with TRBJ2-1; the match to TRBD2 covers 7 bases. The V gene end was trimmed by 0 bases and the J gene end by 5 bases; junction bases not matched to a gene: 10. Germline V gene sequence: CDR1 DFQATT, CDR2 SNEGSKA (reference sequence). CDR3 length: 16 residues. CDR3 loop: CSARDVGTGGHNEQFF. The CDR3 DNA reads TGCAGTGCTAGAGATGTGGGGACGGGAGGCCACAATGAGCAGTTCTTC.

This clonotype was recorded at least ten times. The rearrangement joins TRBV5-1 to TRBJ2-7, with TRBD1 as a possible D gene (5 bases). From germline, CDR1 is SGHRS and CDR2 YFSETQ. The V and J ends lost 4 bases and 2 bases respectively, with 16 bases between them. This CDR3 is 15 amino acids long. The CDR3 here is CASSPPSDSAYEQYF. CDR3 DNA: TGCGCCAGCAGCCCCCCCTCCGACAGTGCCTACGAGCAGTACTTC.

This clonotype occurred many times. For the CDR3, the DNA is TGTGCCATCAGTGAGACAGTTAACTCTGGGGCCAACGTCCTGACTTTC. Encoded protein: CAISETVNSGANVLTF. The chain combines TRBV10-3 with TRBJ2-6; D is uncertain. This CDR3 spans 16 amino acids. Trimming removed 2 bases from V and 0 bases from J, with 8 bases in between. Looked up from germline, CDR1 is ENHRY and CDR2 is SYGVKD.

This rearrangement joins TRBV5-1 to TRBJ2-1; 10 bases agree with TRBD2. Germline CDR1 SGHRS, CDR2 YFSETQ. The CDR3 loop spans 16 amino acids. Trimming at V came to 2 bases and at J to 6 bases, leaving 8 bases not matched to a gene. The CDR3 DNA follows: TGCGCCAGCAGCTTCCCTTCTAGCGGGAGCCTCAATGAGCAGTTCTTC. Translated, it gives CASSFPSSGSLNEQFF.